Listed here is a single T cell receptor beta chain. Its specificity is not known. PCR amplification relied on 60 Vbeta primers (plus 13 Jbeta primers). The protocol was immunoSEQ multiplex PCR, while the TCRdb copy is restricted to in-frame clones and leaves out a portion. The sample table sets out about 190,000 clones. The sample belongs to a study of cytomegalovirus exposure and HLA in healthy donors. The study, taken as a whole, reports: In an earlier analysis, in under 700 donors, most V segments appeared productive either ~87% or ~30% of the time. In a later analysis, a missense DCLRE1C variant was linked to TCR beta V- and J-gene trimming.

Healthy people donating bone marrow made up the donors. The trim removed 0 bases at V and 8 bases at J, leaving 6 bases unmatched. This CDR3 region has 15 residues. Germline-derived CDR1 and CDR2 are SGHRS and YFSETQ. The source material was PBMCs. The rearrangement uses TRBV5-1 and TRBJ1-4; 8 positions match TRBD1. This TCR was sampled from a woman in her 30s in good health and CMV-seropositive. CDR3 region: CASSLGQGPGEKLFF. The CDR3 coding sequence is TGCGCCAGCAGCTTGGGACAGGGGCCAGGCGAAAAACTGTTTTTT.